One and the same sample provided the 15 T cell receptor beta chains below, sequenced in a study of TIL therapy for anti-PD-1-resistant metastatic lung cancer. This was the immunoSEQ v3 assay. Repertoires were generated with immunoSEQ multiplex PCR, while TCRdb's copy carries only in-frame clones and drops some. Of 35,000 to 55,000 clones listed, roughly 85% were seen once; the top ten hold approximately 15%. The sample's time point: pre-treatment sample, taken before nivolumab and TIL therapy. This material consisted of blood, taken at baseline. These receptors came from a man in his 70s with non-small cell lung cancer.

The chain carries TRBV19 and TRBJ2-5, with 7 bases matching TRBD2. The CDR3 sequence is 15 residues long. Germline V gene lookup returns CDR1 LNHDA and CDR2 SQIVND (reference sequence). V lost 6 bases and J lost 1; bases outside the gene matches: 8. In nucleotides, the CDR3 is TGTGCCAGTAGCCGGGGGGTTAAGGGCCAAGAGACCCAGTACTTC. Protein sequence: CASSRGVKGQETQYF.

V usage is TRBV29-1 and J usage is TRBJ2-1, with TRBD1 as a possible D gene (5 bases). V was pared by 2 bases and J by 6 bases, with 17 bases between. CDR3 length equals 15 residues. In germline, CDR1 is SQVTM, CDR2 ANQGSEA. CDR3 nucleotides: TGCAGCGTTGAAAGGGGTATTGGCACATCCAATGAGCAGTTCTTC. The encoded protein is CSVERGIGTSNEQFF.

The chain joins TRBV18 to TRBJ2-2, with TRBD2 identical over 9 bases. Trimming at V came to 2 bases and at J to 5 bases, leaving 12 bases not matched to a gene. Germline V gene sequence: CDR1 KGHSH, CDR2 LQKENI. The CDR3 has 18 amino acids. CDR3 bases: TGTGCCAGCTCACCATGGTCGACTAGCGGTAGTGTTACCGGGGAGCTGTTTTTT. Its protein product is CASSPWSTSGSVTGELFF.

The chain recombines TRBV2 with TRBJ2-3; weak D call: TRBD1 (6 bases). The CDR3 length is 16 residues. Germline values: CDR1 SNHLY, CDR2 FYNNEI. Deletions cut 8 bases from V and 2 bases from J, with 20 bases between. The CDR3 loop reads CASEYRQAINTDTQYF. In nucleotides, the CDR3 is TGTGCCAGCGAATACCGACAGGCCATCAACACAGATACGCAGTATTTT.

The chain joins TRBV6-5 to TRBJ2-5, with D perhaps being TRBD1 or TRBD2 (5 bases each). Germline values: CDR1 MNHEY, CDR2 SVGAGI. V lost 0 bases to trimming and J lost 6 bases, with 11 bases between them. This CDR3 contains 14 residues. CDR3 residues: CASSYSIGAKTQYF. The DNA for the CDR3 is TGTGCCAGCAGTTACTCGATCGGGGCGAAGACCCAGTACTTC.

This chain connects TRBV18 to TRBJ2-7; D possibly corresponds to TRBD2 (6 bases). CDR1 and CDR2 (germline): KGHSH, LQKENI. V was trimmed by 4 bases and J by 2 bases, leaving 15 bases between them. The CDR3 covers 15 residues. In nucleotides, the CDR3 is TGTGCCAGCTCACAAGCCATGGGGGGTACCTACGAGCAGTACTTC. Translating it yields CASSQAMGGTYEQYF.

The V and J genes are TRBV7-2 and TRBJ1-5; 9 bases line up with TRBD1. The CDR3 spans 15 residues. V was clipped by 4 bases and J by 8 bases; unmatched bases: 9. Germline V gene sequence: CDR1 SGHTA, CDR2 FQGNSA. CDR3 protein: CASSSRGQGSEPQHF. The CDR3 nucleotides are TGTGCCAGCAGCTCCAGGGGACAGGGTAGTGAGCCCCAGCATTTT.

Regarding this clone: Within the sample, other DNA sequences also encode this same CDR3. CDR3 nucleotides: TGCGCCAGCAGCTTGGGAGGGAGCAATCAGCCCCAGCATTTT. Protein: CASSLGGSNQPQHF. The chain carries TRBV5-1 and TRBJ1-5; D remains ambiguous. Trimming took off 0 bases at V and 1 base at J, with 5 bases between the two ends. CDR3 size: 14 residues. The germline gives CDR1 SGHRS, CDR2 YFSETQ.

This chain connects TRBV27 to TRBJ2-7, with a weak D call TRBD1 (6 bases). The ends were cut back, 5 bases at V and 3 bases at J, with 17 bases in the middle. CDR1 and CDR2 (germline): MNHEY, SMNVEV (reference sequence). This CDR3 has 15 amino acids. The CDR3 here is CASSHGQRLFYEQYF. The CDR3, as DNA: TGTGCCAGCAGTCATGGACAGAGATTATTCTACGAGCAGTACTTC.

The V gene is TRBV7-2, the J gene TRBJ2-5; 7 bases match TRBD1. Germline V gene data show CDR1 as SGHTA and CDR2 as FQGNSA. V lost 1 base and J lost 9; bases outside the gene matches: 8. The CDR3 length is 14 residues. DNA for the CDR3: TGTGCCAGCAGCTTAGGGACAGGAAAAGTGTCCCAGTACTTC. Its translation: CASSLGTGKVSQYF. The full variable domain, in which reference TRBV7-2 and TRBJ2-5 provide the parts outside the CDR3, is GAGVSQSPSNKVTEKGKDVELRCDPISGHTALYWYRQSLGQGLEFLIYFQGNSAPDKSGLPSDRFSAERTGGSVSTLTIQRTQQEDSAVYLCASSLGTGKVSQYFGPGTRLLVL.

The chain couples TRBV6-1 to TRBJ2-7, with 7 bases aligning to TRBD2. The CDR3 runs 14 residues. Germline trimming cut 4 bases from V and 7 bases from J; bases unmatched to any gene: 10. CDR1 is MNHNS and CDR2 is SASEGT in the germline V gene. As DNA, the CDR3 is TGTGCCAGCAGTGGGGGCGGGAGCTTCTGGGAGCAGTACTTC. Translation: CASSGGGSFWEQYF.

This chain joins TRBV2 and TRBJ1-1, with unresolved D. V lost 6 bases and J lost 3, with 14 bases in between. The CDR3 extends over 14 amino acids. The germline V gene has CDR1 SNHLY and CDR2 FYNNEI. CDR3 amino acids: CASRGRSPDTEAFF. CDR3 nucleotides: TGTGCCAGCAGGGGCCGTTCGCCGGACACTGAAGCTTTCTTT.

This clone was detected only once. J is TRBJ1-1 and V is TRBV6-5; no reliable D call. CDR3 length: 15 residues. The germline CDR1 and CDR2 sequences are MNHEY and SVGAGI. The V end was cut by 0 bases, the J end by 1 base, with 9 bases between. The CDR3 bases are TGTGCCAGCAGTTACTCGAAGGTGAGGAACACTGAAGCTTTCTTT. Translation: CASSYSKVRNTEAFF.

The chain joins TRBV6-1 to TRBJ2-7, with TRBD1 identical over 8 bases. Germline V lookup: CDR1 MNHNS, CDR2 SASEGT. V lost 11 bases to trimming and J lost 3 bases; unmatched junction nucleotides: 6. CDR3 length equals 12 residues. For the CDR3, the DNA is TGTGCCGCCCGGGACAGGAGCTACGAGCAGTACTTC. As protein: CAARDRSYEQYF.

This clone showed up just once. The J gene is TRBJ2-3, the V gene TRBV15, with 8 bases that match TRBD2. Unmatched junction bases numbered 4, after V lost 2 bases and J lost 0 bases. This CDR3 spans 16 amino acids. Germline V gene sequence: CDR1 LNHNV, CDR2 YYDKDF (reference sequence). Here the CDR3 reads CATSRFRLASTDTQYF. Here the CDR3 DNA reads TGTGCCACCAGCAGATTCCGACTAGCGAGCACAGATACGCAGTATTTT. The full variable domain, rest sourced from reference TRBV15 and TRBJ2-3, is DAMVIQNPRYQVTQFGKPVTLSCSQTLNHNVMYWYQQKSSQAPKLLFHYYDKDFNNEADTPDNFQSRRPNTSFCFLDIRSPGLGDTAMYLCATSRFRLASTDTQYFGPGTRLTVL.